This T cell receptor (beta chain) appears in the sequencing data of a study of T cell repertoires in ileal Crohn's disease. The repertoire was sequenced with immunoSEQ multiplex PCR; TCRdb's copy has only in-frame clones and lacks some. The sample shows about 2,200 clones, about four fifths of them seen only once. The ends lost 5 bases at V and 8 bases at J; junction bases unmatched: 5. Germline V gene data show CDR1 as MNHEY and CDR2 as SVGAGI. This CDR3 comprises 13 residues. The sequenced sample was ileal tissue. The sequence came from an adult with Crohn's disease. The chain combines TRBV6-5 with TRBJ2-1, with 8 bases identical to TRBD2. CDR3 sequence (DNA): TGTGCCAGCAGTCTCGGACTAGCTGATGAGCAGTTCTTC. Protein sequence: CASSLGLADEQFF.